This TCR beta chain was captured by sequencing in a study of shared clonotypes between healthy human individuals. All donors qualified as healthy HIV-negative adults and had experienced no recent acute infections or vaccinations. The authors divided CD4+ cells into CD45RA+ naive and CD45RA-negative memory subsets. Some clones are missing from TCRdb's copy, which holds only in-frame ones; the method was immunoSEQ multiplex PCR. There are 2 million to 3 million clones in the sample; 93% occur only once, and around 0.4% lies in the top ten. The germline V gene has CDR1 SGHKS and CDR2 YYEKEE (reference sequence). This CDR3 is 14 amino acids long. Deletions cut 1 base from V and 1 base from J, with 8 bases between.

The source of this sequence is a man aged 18 to 35 in good health. Some clones in this sample may be carry-over from other donors' samples. The chain has TRBV5-5 and TRBJ1-1; D call uncertain. Sequenced material: naive CD4+ T cells from PBMCs. Subset reported: CD45RA+ positively selected. The CDR3 sequence is CASSLLGPNTEAFF. CDR3 coding DNA: TGTGCCAGCAGCTTGCTCGGCCCGAACACTGAAGCTTTCTTT.